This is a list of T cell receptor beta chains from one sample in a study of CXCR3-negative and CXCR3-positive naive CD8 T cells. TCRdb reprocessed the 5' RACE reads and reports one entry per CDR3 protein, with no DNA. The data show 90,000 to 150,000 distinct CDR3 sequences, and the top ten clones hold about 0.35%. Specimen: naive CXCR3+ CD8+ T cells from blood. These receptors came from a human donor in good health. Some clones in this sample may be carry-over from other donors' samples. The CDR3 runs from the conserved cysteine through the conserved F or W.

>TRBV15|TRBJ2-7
CATSKIGQTPSYEQYF
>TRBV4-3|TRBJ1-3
CASSQDRVGSGNTIYF
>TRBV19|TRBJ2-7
CASSIKTTYYEQYF
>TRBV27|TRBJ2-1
CASSLGFPGHGYNEQFF
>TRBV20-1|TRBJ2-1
CSARVPRGPTYNEQFF
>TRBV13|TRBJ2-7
CASSSRDRALGASYEQYF
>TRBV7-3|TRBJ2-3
CASSLWGTSGRGTDTQYF
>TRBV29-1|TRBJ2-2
CSVDLGQGFTGELFF
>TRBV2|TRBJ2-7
CASSWVEGDEQYF
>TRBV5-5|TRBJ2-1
CASSLVLAEHNEQFF
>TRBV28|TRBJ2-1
CASSLSRDEQFF
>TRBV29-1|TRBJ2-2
CSVRANTGELFF
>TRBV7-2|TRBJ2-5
CASSLDFRGGLTRETQYF
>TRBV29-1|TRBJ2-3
CSVEYVGLAGDTQYF
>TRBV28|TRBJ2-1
CASEKAGLAVNEQFF
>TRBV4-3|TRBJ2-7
CASSQEAPYEQYF
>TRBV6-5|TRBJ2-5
CASSRLAGPLQENQYF
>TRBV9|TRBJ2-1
CASSTTAEQFF
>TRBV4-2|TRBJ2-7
CASSPDRGNLYEQYF
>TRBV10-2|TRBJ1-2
CASRETSNLPLANCGYTF
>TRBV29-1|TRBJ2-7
CSADTTDSLEQYF
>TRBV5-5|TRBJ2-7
CASSWTGVPGEQYF
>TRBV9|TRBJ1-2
CASTGLGYGYTF
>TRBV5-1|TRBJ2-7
CASSLTQGGEQYF
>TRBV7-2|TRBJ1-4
CASSASATTNEKLFF
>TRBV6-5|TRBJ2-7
CASSETRTPYYEQYF
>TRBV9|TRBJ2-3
CASSVAATDTQYF
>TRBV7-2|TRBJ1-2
CASSPQGRRRGYTF
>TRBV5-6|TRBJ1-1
CASSWTGVNTEAFF
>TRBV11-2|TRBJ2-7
CASSSYPGLASYEQYF
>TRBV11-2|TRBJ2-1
CASISTVNGGLYTGYNEQFF
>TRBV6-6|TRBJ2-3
CASSYRGADTQYF
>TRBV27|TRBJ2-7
CASSPPVSGAIIYEQYF
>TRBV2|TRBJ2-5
CASSGQREETQYF
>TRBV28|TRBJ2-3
CASSLGTGNTDTQYF
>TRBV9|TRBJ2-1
CASSVGVANEQFF
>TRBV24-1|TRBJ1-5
CATLMQGAPPVNQPQHF
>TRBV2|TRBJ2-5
CASRGERTQETQYF
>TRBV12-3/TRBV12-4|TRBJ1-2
CASSDRGGYGYTF
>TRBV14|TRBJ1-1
CASSQSLGSEAFF
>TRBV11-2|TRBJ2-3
CASRRRSGVSTDTQYF
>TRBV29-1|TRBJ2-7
CSVEDRFYEQYF